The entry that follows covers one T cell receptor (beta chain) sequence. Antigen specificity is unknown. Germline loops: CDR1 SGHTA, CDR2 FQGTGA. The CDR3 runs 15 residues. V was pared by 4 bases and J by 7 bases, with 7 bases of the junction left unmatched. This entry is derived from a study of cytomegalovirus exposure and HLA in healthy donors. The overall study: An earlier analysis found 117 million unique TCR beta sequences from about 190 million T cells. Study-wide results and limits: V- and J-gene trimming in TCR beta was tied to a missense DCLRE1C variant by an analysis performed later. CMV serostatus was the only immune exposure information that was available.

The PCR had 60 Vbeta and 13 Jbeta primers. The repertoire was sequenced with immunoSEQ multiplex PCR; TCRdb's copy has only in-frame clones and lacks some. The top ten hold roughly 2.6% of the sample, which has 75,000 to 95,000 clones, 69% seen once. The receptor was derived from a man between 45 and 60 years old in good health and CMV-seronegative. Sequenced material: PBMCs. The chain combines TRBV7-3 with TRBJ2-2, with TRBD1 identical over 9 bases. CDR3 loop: CASSYGTGKGGELFF. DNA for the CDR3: TGTGCCAGCAGCTACGGGACAGGGAAGGGCGGGGAGCTGTTTTTT.